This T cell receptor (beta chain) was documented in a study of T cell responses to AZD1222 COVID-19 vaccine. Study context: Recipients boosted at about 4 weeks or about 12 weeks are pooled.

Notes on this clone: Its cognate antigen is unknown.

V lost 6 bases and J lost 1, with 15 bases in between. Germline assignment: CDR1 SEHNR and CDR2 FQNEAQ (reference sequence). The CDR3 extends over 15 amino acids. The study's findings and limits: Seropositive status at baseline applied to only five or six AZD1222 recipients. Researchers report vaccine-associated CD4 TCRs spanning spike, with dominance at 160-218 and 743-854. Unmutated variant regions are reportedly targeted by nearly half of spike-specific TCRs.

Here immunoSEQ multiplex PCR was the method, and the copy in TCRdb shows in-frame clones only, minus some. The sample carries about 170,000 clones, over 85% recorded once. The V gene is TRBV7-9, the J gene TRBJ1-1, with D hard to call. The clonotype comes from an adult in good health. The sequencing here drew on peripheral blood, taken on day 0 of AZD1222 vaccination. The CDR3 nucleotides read TGTGCCAGCAGGAAGGTCACCGGGAAGAACACTGAAGCTTTCTTT. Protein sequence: CASRKVTGKNTEAFF.